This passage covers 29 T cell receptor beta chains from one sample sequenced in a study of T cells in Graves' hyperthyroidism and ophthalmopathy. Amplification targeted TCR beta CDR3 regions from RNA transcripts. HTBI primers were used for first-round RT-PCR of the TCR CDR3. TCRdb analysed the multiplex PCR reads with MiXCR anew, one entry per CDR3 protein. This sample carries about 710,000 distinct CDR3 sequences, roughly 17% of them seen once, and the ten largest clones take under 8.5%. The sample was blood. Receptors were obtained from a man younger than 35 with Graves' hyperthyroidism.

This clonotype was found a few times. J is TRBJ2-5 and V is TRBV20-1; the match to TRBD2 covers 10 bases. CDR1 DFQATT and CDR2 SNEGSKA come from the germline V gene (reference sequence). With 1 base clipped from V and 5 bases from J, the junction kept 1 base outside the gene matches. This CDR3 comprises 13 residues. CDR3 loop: CSARASGSETQYF. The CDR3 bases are TGCAGTGCTAGAGCTAGCGGGAGTGAGACCCAGTACTTC.

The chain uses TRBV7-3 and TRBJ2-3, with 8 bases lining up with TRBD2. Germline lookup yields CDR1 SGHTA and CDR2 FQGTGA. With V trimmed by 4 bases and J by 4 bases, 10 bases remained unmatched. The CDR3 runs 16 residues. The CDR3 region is CASSYGGLEGPDTQYF. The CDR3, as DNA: TGTGCCAGCAGCTACGGGGGACTAGAGGGTCCAGATACGCAGTATTTT.

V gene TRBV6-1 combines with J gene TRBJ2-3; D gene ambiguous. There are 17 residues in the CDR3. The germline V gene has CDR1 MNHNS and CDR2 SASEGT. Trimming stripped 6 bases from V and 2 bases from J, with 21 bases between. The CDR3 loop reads CASSAGLFGTNTDTQYF. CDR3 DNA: TGTGCCAGCAGCGCCGGTCTCTTCGGCACTAACACAGATACGCAGTATTTT.

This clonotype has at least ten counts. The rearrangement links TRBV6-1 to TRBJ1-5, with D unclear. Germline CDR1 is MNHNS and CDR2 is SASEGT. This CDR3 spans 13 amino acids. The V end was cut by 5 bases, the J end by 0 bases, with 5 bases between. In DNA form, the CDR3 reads TGTGCCAGCAGTACCTATAGCAATCAGCCCCAGCATTTT. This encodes CASSTYSNQPQHF.

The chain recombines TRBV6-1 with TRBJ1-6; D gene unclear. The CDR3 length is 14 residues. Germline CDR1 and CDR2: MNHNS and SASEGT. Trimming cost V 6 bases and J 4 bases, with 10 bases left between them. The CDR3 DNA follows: TGTGCCAGCAGACCCGGAACTTATAATTCACCCCTCCACTTT. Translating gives CASRPGTYNSPLHF.

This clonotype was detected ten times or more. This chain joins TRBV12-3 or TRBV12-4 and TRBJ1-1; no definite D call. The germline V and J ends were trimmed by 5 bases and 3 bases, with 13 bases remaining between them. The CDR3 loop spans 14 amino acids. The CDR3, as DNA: TGTGCCAGCAGTGCTCAGAGAGGCGACACTGAAGCTTTCTTT. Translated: CASSAQRGDTEAFF.

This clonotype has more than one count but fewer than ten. This CDR3 is CASSPGTGSKQYF. CDR3 in DNA: TGTGCCAGCAGCCCCGGGACTGGGAGTAAGCAGTACTTC. The chain carries TRBV7-2 and TRBJ2-7, with D possibly matching TRBD2 (6 bases). V was trimmed by 5 bases and J by 8 bases, leaving 16 bases between them. There are 13 residues in the CDR3. CDR1 is SGHTA and CDR2 is FQGNSA in the germline V gene.

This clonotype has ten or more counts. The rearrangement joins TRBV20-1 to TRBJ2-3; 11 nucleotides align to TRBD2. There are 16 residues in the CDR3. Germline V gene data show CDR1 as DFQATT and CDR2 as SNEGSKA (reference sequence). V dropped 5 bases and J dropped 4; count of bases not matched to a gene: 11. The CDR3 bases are TGCAGTGCTGATAGCGGGAGGGCCTGGGCGGCAGATACGCAGTATTTT. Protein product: CSADSGRAWAADTQYF.

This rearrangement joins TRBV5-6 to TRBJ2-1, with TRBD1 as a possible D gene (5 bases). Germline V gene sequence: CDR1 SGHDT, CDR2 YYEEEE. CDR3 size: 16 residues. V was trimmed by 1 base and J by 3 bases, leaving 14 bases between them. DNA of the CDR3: TGTGCCAGCAGCTTGTCGGGTGGACAAGGCTACAATGAGCAGTTCTTC. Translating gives CASSLSGGQGYNEQFF.

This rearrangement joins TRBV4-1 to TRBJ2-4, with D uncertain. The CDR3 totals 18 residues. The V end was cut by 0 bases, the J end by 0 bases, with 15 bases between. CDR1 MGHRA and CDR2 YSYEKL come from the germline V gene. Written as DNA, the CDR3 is TGCGCCAGCAGCCAAGACGCAATGGACCGATTAGCCAAAAACATTCAGTACTTC. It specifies CASSQDAMDRLAKNIQYF.

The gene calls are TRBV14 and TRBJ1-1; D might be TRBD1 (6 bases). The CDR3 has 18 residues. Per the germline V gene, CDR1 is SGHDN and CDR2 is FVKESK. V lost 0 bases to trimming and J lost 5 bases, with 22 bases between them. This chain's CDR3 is CASSQDKGGRPSRTEAFF. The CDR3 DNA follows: TGTGCCAGCAGCCAAGATAAGGGGGGACGGCCCTCCCGGACTGAAGCTTTCTTT.

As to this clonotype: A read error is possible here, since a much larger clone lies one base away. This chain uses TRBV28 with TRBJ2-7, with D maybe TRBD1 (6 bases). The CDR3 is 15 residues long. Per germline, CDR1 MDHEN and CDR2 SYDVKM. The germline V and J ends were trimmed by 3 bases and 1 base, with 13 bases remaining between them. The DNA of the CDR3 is TGTGCCAGCAGTTTTGGGGGACACGCATCCTACGAGCAGTACTTC. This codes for CASSFGGHASYEQYF.

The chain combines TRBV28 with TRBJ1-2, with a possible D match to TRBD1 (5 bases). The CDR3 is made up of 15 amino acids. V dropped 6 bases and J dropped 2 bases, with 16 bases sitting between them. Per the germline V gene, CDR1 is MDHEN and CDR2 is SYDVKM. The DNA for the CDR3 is TGTGCCAGCAGCCGGCGGGACCTCCTAAACTATGGCTACACCTTC. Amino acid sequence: CASSRRDLLNYGYTF.

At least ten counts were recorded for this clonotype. The CDR3: CASSPRWGKIAFF. The CDR3 DNA follows: TGTGCCAGCAGCCCGAGGTGGGGGAAGATCGCTTTCTTT. This rearrangement joins TRBV9 to TRBJ1-1; D is perhaps TRBD1 (5 bases). The CDR3 spans 13 residues. Germline CDR1 SGDLS, CDR2 YYNGEE. Trimming left V 4 bases short and J 11 bases short, with 18 bases between.

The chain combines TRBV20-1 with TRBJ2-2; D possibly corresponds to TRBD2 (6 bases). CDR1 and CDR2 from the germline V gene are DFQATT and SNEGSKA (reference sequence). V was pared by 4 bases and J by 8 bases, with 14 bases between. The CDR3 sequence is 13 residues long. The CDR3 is CSATLSGGGELFF. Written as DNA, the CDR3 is TGCAGTGCTACCCTTAGCGGTGGGGGGGAGCTGTTTTTT.

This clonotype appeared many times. The CDR3: CASSESAEPETQYF. In DNA form, the CDR3 reads TGCGCCAGCAGTGAGTCCGCCGAACCAGAGACCCAGTACTTC. The rearrangement joins TRBV10-1 to TRBJ2-5, with no clear D. CDR1 is WNHNN, CDR2 SYGVQD, per germline (reference sequence). CDR3 length equals 14 residues. Between the trimmed V and J ends, which lost 0 bases and 4 bases, there was a span of 9 bases.

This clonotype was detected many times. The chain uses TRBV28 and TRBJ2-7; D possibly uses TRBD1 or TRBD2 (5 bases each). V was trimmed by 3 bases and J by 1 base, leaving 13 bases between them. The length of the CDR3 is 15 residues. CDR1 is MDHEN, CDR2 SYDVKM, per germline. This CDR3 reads CASSLGDVPSYEQYF. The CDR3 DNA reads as TGTGCCAGCAGTTTGGGGGACGTACCATCCTACGAGCAGTACTTC.

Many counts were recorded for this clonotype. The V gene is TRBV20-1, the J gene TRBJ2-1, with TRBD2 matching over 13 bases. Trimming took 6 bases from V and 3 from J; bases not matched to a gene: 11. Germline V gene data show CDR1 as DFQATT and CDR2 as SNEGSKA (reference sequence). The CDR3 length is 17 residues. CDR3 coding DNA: TGCAGTGCATCCGGGACTAGCGGGATGGGCCTCTACAATGAGCAGTTCTTC. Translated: CSASGTSGMGLYNEQFF.

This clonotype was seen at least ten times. CDR3 nucleotide sequence: TGTGCCAGCTCACCACGGACAGGCGGCTACACCTTC. This translates into CASSPRTGGYTF. J is TRBJ1-2 and V is TRBV18; TRBD1 agrees at 7 bases. The J segment lost 8 bases and the V segment lost 1 base, leaving 1 base of the junction unmatched. This CDR3 is 12 amino acids long. Germline loops: CDR1 KGHSH, CDR2 LQKENI.

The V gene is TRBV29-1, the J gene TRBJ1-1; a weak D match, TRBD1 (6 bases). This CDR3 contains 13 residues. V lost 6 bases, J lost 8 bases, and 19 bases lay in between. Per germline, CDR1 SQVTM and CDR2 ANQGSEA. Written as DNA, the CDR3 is TGCAGCGTCGGATCGACCCGGACAGCAGAAGCTTTCTTT. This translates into CSVGSTRTAEAFF.

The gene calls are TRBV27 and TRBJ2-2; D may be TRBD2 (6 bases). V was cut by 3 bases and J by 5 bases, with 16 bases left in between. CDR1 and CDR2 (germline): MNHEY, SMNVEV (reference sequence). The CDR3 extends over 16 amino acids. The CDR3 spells CASSFLGGVRTGELFF. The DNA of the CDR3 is TGTGCCAGCAGTTTTCTGGGCGGGGTCAGAACCGGGGAGCTGTTTTTT.

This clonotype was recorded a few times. CDR3 residues: CASSPGTGAQYF. DNA of the CDR3: TGCGCCAGCAGTCCCGGGACAGGCGCACAGTACTTC. This chain connects TRBV5-1 to TRBJ2-5, with 8 bases aligning to TRBD1. With 5 bases clipped from V and 11 bases from J, the junction kept 8 bases outside the gene matches. The CDR3 is 12 residues long. Germline V CDR1 and CDR2: SGHRS, YFSETQ.

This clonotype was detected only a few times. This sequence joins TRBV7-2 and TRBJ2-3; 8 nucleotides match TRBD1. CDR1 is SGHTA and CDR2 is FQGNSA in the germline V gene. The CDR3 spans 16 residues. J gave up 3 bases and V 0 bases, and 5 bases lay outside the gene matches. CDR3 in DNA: TGTGCCAGCAGCTTAGCTTCAGGGGGCAGAACAGATACGCAGTATTTT. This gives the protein CASSLASGGRTDTQYF.

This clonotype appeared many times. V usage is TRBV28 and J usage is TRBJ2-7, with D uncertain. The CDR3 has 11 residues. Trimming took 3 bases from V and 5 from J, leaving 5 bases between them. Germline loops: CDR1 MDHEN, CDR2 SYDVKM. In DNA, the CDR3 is TGTGCCAGCAGTTTTTTCCACGAGCAGTACTTC. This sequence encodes CASSFFHEQYF.

This CDR3 is CASSRTSGSSTDTQYF. CDR3 nucleotides: TGTGCCAGCTCCCGGACTAGCGGGTCTAGCACAGATACGCAGTATTTT. This sequence joins TRBV18 and TRBJ2-3; 11 bases fit TRBD2. The CDR3 runs 16 residues. V trimming: 6 bases; J trimming: 0 bases; junction bases outside the gene matches: 5. Germline V gene sequence: CDR1 KGHSH, CDR2 LQKENI.

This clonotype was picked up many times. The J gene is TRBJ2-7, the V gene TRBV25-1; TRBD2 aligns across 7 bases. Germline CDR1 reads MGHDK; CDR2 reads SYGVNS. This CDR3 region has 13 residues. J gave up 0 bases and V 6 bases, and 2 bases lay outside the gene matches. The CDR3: CASSAGDSYEQYF. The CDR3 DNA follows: TGTGCCAGCAGCGCGGGGGACTCCTACGAGCAGTACTTC.

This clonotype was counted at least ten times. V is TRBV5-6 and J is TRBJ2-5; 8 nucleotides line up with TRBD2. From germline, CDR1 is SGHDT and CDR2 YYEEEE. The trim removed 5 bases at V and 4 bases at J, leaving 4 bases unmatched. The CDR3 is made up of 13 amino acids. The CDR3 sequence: CASRPAGVETQYF. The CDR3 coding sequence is TGTGCCAGCAGACCAGCGGGGGTAGAGACCCAGTACTTC.

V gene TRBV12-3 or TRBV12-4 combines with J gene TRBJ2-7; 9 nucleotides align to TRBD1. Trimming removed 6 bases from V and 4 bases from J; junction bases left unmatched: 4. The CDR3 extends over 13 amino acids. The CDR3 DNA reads TGTGCCAGCAGAGTACAGGGGGCTTACGAGCAGTACTTC. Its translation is CASRVQGAYEQYF.

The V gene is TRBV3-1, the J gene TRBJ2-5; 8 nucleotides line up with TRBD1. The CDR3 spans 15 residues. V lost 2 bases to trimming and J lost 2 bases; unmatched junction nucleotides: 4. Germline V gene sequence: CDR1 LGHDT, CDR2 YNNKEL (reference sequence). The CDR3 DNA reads TGTGCCAGCAGCCAATGGGGACAGGTACAAGAGACCCAGTACTTC. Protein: CASSQWGQVQETQYF.